Each of the 8 T cell receptor beta chains below was sequenced from the same sample in a study of blood T cell repertoires in COVID-19. The table came from immunoSEQ multiplex PCR; TCRdb's copy has only in-frame clones and leaves some out. The top ten hold more than 1.3% of the sample, which has 250,000 or so clones, about 90% seen once. Sequencing was performed on peripheral blood. The origin of the receptors is a woman in her 40s who had recovered from COVID-19.

The chain links TRBV6-1 to TRBJ2-7; D is uncertain. Germline loops: CDR1 MNHNS, CDR2 SASEGT. The CDR3 is made up of 12 amino acids. V was shortened by 0 bases and J by 2 bases, with 2 bases between the two germline ends. The DNA of the CDR3 is TGTGCCAGCAGTGAAGCCACCTACGAGCAGTACTTC. It encodes CASSEATYEQYF.

This chain joins TRBV9 and TRBJ2-5, with D possibly TRBD2 on 6 matching bases. Germline CDR1 SGDLS, CDR2 YYNGEE. CDR3 size: 15 residues. Deletions cut 4 bases from V and 2 bases from J, with 15 bases between. The CDR3 spells CASSPFAGLQETQYF. The DNA of the CDR3 is TGTGCCAGCAGCCCCTTCGCGGGACTGCAAGAGACCCAGTACTTC.

The chain links TRBV11-2 to TRBJ2-6, with 8 positions matching TRBD1. The CDR3 loop spans 19 amino acids. The germline V gene encodes CDR1 SGHAT and CDR2 FQNNGV. V was pared by 6 bases and J by 0 bases, with 13 bases of the junction left unmatched. CDR3 coding DNA: TGTGCCAGCAGTCCGAGGGCAGGGGGCTTTATCTCTGGGGCCAACGTCCTGACTTTC. Its protein is CASSPRAGGFISGANVLTF.

This chain connects TRBV2 to TRBJ1-6; D uncertain. The CDR3 extends over 15 amino acids. V was shortened by 6 bases and J by 0 bases, with 9 bases between the two germline ends. Germline CDR1 is SNHLY and CDR2 is FYNNEI. For the CDR3, the DNA is TGTGCCAGCAGCGGGAGAAGCTCCTATAATTCACCCCTCCACTTT. Translation gives CASSGRSSYNSPLHF.

The V call is TRBV12-2, the J call TRBJ2-7; the D segment call TRBD1 is taken from the table without a DNA check. TRBV12-2 is termed a pseudogene. The CDR3 sequence is 18 residues long. In DNA, the CDR3 is TGTGCAAGTCGCTTAGATGGTCCCGCCAGGGGTGATTCCTACGAGCAGTACTTC. Amino acids: CASRLDGPARGDSYEQYF.

The rearrangement joins TRBV11-3 to TRBJ2-5, with 16 nucleotides matching TRBD2. J was trimmed by 2 bases and V by 3 bases; bases with no gene match: 3. Germline loops: CDR1 SGHNT, CDR2 YENEEA. The CDR3 runs to 17 residues. The CDR3 loop reads CASSLGLAGGSQETQYF. The CDR3 nucleotides read TGTGCCAGCAGCTTGGGACTAGCGGGGGGGTCACAAGAGACCCAGTACTTC. Using reference TRBV11-3 and TRBJ2-5 for the parts outside the CDR3, the full variable domain is EAGVVQSPRYKIIEKKQPVAFWCNPISGHNTLYWYLQNLGQGPELLIRYENEEAVDDSQLPKDRFSAERLKGVDSTLKIQPAELGDSAVYLCASSLGLAGGSQETQYFGPGTRLLVL.

The CDR3 loop reads CAWRRGGVYEQYF. For the CDR3, the DNA is TGTGCCTGGAGGCGGGGCGGGGTTTACGAGCAGTACTTC. The chain employs TRBV30 and TRBJ2-7; perhaps TRBD2 as D (6 bases). The ends were cut back, 3 bases at V and 4 bases at J, with 13 bases in the middle. The CDR3 loop spans 13 amino acids. Germline lookup yields CDR1 GTSNPN and CDR2 SVGIG (reference sequence).

This clone was recorded once. The rearrangement links TRBV2 to TRBJ1-2; the D is unclear. V lost 6 bases to trimming and J lost 0 bases, with 8 bases between them. Germline V CDR1 and CDR2: SNHLY, FYNNEI. The CDR3 spans 13 residues. CDR3 protein: CASRISANYGYTF. The CDR3 coding sequence is TGTGCCAGCAGGATCTCAGCTAACTATGGCTACACCTTC.